This passage covers 9 T cell receptor beta chains from one sample sequenced in a study of shared clonotypes between healthy human individuals. TCRdb keeps only in-frame clones here, not all; method: immunoSEQ multiplex PCR. The sample contains 150,000 to 200,000 clones, around 63% of which appear only once. Sequenced sample: memory CD4+ T cells sorted from blood. As for subset: CD45RA-negative fraction. These receptors all stem from a man aged 30 to 39 in good health.

The table lists this clone with a count of one. The J gene is TRBJ2-3, the V gene TRBV5-1; 13 bases fit TRBD2. Germline values: CDR1 SGHRS, CDR2 YFSETQ. Trimming at V came to 4 bases and at J to 1 base, leaving 6 bases not matched to a gene. The CDR3 has 17 residues. The CDR3 reads CASSRGTSGMGTDTQYF. The CDR3, as DNA: TGCGCCAGCAGCCGAGGGACTAGCGGGATGGGCACAGATACGCAGTATTTT. Variable domain in full (rest from reference TRBV5-1 and TRBJ2-3): KAGVTQTPRYLIKTRGQQVTLSCSPISGHRSVSWYQQTPGQGLQFLFEYFSETQRNKGNFPGRFSGRQFSNSRSEMNVSTLELGDSALYLCASSRGTSGMGTDTQYFGPGTRLTVL.

The V and J genes are TRBV5-6 and TRBJ2-6; TRBD1 is a possible D gene (6 bases). With 5 bases removed from V and 4 bases from J, the gap between germline ends came to 13 bases. The CDR3 runs to 15 residues. Germline-derived CDR1 and CDR2 are SGHDT and YYEEEE. CDR3 bases: TGTGCCAGCAGTTCAGGGGCGTCAGGGGCCAACGTCCTGACTTTC. Its protein product is CASSSGASGANVLTF.

The V gene is TRBV28, the J gene TRBJ2-3, with D uncertain. Deletions cut 2 bases from V and 6 bases from J, with 3 bases between. The CDR3 is made up of 11 amino acids. Germline V gene lookup returns CDR1 MDHEN and CDR2 SYDVKM. The CDR3 reads CASSLRDTQYF. Written as DNA, the CDR3 is TGTGCCAGCAGTTTAAGGGATACGCAGTATTTT.

The J gene is TRBJ2-1, the V gene TRBV5-1, with 7 positions matching TRBD2. From germline, CDR1 is SGHRS and CDR2 YFSETQ. This CDR3 comprises 16 residues. J gave up 4 bases and V 3 bases, and 10 bases lay outside the gene matches. CDR3 nucleotides: TGCGCCAGCAGCTGGACCAGCGGGACCTTATACAATGAGCAGTTCTTC. The encoded protein is CASSWTSGTLYNEQFF.

In its sample, this clone was seen a few times. V gene TRBV11-2 combines with J gene TRBJ1-1; D is uncertain. V lost 8 bases and J lost 1, with 14 bases in between. The CDR3 extends over 14 amino acids. In germline, CDR1 is SGHAT, CDR2 FQNNGV. CDR3 residues: CASDFSSSNTEAFF. CDR3 sequence (DNA): TGTGCCAGCGATTTTAGTTCTTCGAACACTGAAGCTTTCTTT.

This clone was seen only a few times. The chain couples TRBV18 to TRBJ2-7; D unresolved. CDR1 is KGHSH, CDR2 LQKENI, per germline. The length of the CDR3 is 14 residues. The ends were cut back, 0 bases at V and 3 bases at J, with 9 bases in the middle. CDR3: CASSPPATHYEQYF. CDR3 bases: TGTGCCAGCTCACCACCGGCCACTCACTACGAGCAGTACTTC.

This clone was counted only a few times. The V and J genes are TRBV7-2 and TRBJ1-5; D uncertain. The CDR3 sequence is 14 residues long. Per germline, CDR1 SGHTA and CDR2 FQGNSA. Between the trimmed V and J ends, which lost 5 bases and 6 bases, there was a span of 14 bases. CDR3 nucleotides: TGTGCCAGCAGCCAAGGATGGGTGGGTCAGCCCCAGCATTTT. It codes for CASSQGWVGQPQHF.

This chain joins TRBV5-5 and TRBJ1-2, with TRBD1 matching over 9 bases. The CDR3 spans 14 residues. V was pared by 6 bases and J by 6 bases, with 9 bases of the junction left unmatched. Germline V gene lookup returns CDR1 SGHKS and CDR2 YYEKEE (reference sequence). This chain's CDR3 is CASTQGQGRDGYTF. The CDR3 DNA reads TGTGCCAGCACCCAAGGACAGGGGCGCGATGGCTACACCTTC.

The sample holds a few counts of this clone. The chain links TRBV5-5 to TRBJ1-2; D may be TRBD1 (5 bases). Germline lookup yields CDR1 SGHKS and CDR2 YYEKEE (reference sequence). V shed 3 bases and J shed 13 bases, with 22 bases lying between them. This CDR3 is 14 amino acids long. The CDR3 DNA follows: TGTGCCAGCAGCTCGGCCACCAGGGCAACGGCTACCACCTTC. Its translation is CASSSATRATATTF. The full variable domain, rest sourced from reference TRBV5-5 and TRBJ1-2, is DAGVTQSPTHLIKTRGQQVTLRCSPISGHKSVSWYQQVLGQGPQFIFQYYEKEERGRGNFPDRFSARQFPNYSSELNVNALLLGDSALYLCASSSATRATATTFGSGTRLTVV.